This TCR beta chain was retrieved from a study of T cell responses to AZD1222 COVID-19 vaccine. CDR1 and CDR2 (germline): KGHDR, SFDVKD. The CDR3 extends over 15 amino acids. V lost 4 bases, J lost 5 bases, and 17 bases lay in between. Measured with immunoSEQ multiplex PCR; TCRdb has only the in-frame clones, and not every one. The sample records about 79,000 clones, around 82% being singletons. This chain joins TRBV24-1 and TRBJ2-7; a weak D match, TRBD2 (5 bases). The TCR sequence derives from an adult in good health. This specimen consisted of peripheral blood, obtained on day 0 of AZD1222 vaccination. CDR3 in DNA: TGTGCCACCAGTGACTCAGCGGAAGGGTCCAACGAGCAGTACTTC. This sequence encodes CATSDSAEGSNEQYF.